This T cell receptor (beta chain) is from a study of T cell repertoires in cytomegalovirus infection. Overall study context: Recently identified HLA-C-restricted CMV epitopes and well-studied HLA-B-restricted CMV epitopes were used by the study. Carrying CMV and the relevant HLA type showed in public TCR beta signatures. General study points: Of the TCR beta families, the public ones yielded a cumulative frequency that identified carriers of CMV plus the relevant HLA. CMV-specific TCR beta clonotypes restricted by HLA-C dominated the ex vivo response.

About this clonotype itself: What it binds is unknown.

TCRdb analysed the reads with MiXCR anew, one entry per CDR3 protein. The sample has 400,000 to 600,000 distinct CDR3 sequences; approximately 42% are singletons. Germline loops: CDR1 SNHLY, CDR2 FYNNEI. V was cut by 6 bases and J by 0 bases, with 14 bases left in between. This CDR3 has 15 residues. This chain connects TRBV2 to TRBJ1-2; D is unresolved. The receptor's source is a human donor in good health (CMV status not recorded). Some clones in this sample may be carry-over from other donors' samples. Sample: cultured PBMCs, taken from culture after CMV antigen stimulation. The CDR3 loop reads CASSPRQGTNYGYTF. The CDR3 DNA reads as TGTGCCAGCAGCCCTCGACAAGGTACTAACTATGGCTACACCTTC.